This T cell receptor (beta chain) was obtained from a study of OX40 agonist ivuxolimab in advanced cancers. Notes on the research overall: Ivuxolimab was a fully human IgG2 agonistic monoclonal antibody targeting the costimulatory receptor OX40 (CD134). In the dose-escalation cohort, 82.7% of patients were male, and the mean age was about 55 years, with a range of about 23 to 80. Intravenous ivuxolimab was administered to patients every 2 weeks at six dose levels: 0.01, 0.1, 0.3, 1.5, 3 and 10 mg/kg. The purpose of peripheral TCRbeta sequencing was to test whether ivuxolimab changed TCR sequence diversity and led to clonal T-cell expansion. Prior anti-PD-1, anti-PD-L1 or anti-CTLA-4 therapy was permitted, and checkpoint inhibitors had been received by about 44% of dose-escalation patients. The paper describes the monotherapy dose-escalation part (N = 52 patients) of the phase I trial of ivuxolimab. Partial responses occurred in three dose-escalation patients: two with cutaneous melanoma and one with hepatocellular carcinoma. Among the approximately 54 dose-escalation patients, about 19 had hepatocellular carcinoma, around 15 melanoma, 9 renal cell carcinoma and 9 head and neck cancer. Study-wide conclusions, independent of this receptor: Clonal expansion of both CD4+ and CD8+ blood T cells was observed from baseline to week 6 at doses 0.1 to 3.0 mg/kg. Low levels of normalized T-cell clonal expansion were also seen in some patients who did not respond. Antigen specificity was not determined for the clonally expanded peripheral T cells. After ivuxolimab, expanded clones were on average more numerous among CD8+ T cells than among CD4+ T cells. Partial responders in the 0.1-3.0 mg/kg groups had among the lowest normalized peripheral clonal expansion, especially among CD8+ T cells.

The trial excluded patients who had a history of autoimmune disease or who were on systemic immunosuppression. Peripheral blood for TCR sequencing was drawn from every dose cohort at baseline, at cycle 4 day 1 and at cycle 7 day 1. Samples came from an open-label, multicenter, first-in-human phase I dose-escalation trial of ivuxolimab. Adults with locally advanced or metastatic head and neck squamous cell, hepatocellular, melanoma or renal cell carcinoma were enrolled in the trial. Before TCR sequencing, CD4+ T cells and CD8+ T cells from peripheral blood were sorted into separate populations. Trimming removed 3 bases from V and 4 bases from J, leaving 7 bases between the germline ends. The CDR3 contains 12 residues, cysteine and phenylalanine counted. The only DNA kept is the CDR3, 36 bases in frame from the first base. CDR1 and CDR2 are drawn from the germline V gene: SGDLS, YYNGEE. This clone was counted only a few times. Its specific antigen is unknown. Qualities for individual bases were not recorded, and no much larger clone is one base off.

For sequencing of the TCRbeta CDR3 region, genomic DNA was extracted from the sorted cells. The immunoSEQ Assay was used for sequencing of TCRbeta CDR3 regions. TCRdb re-hosts the immuneACCESS table, in-frame sequences only. Its copies lack some clones; in the studies checked, an unresolved V gene accounts for under half of them, and the cause for the rest is not known. The sample profile shows under 45,000 clones; around 73% of them were found once. The biggest ten clones account for roughly 21% of the sample. This specimen consisted of CD4+ or CD8+ T cells sorted from blood, obtained in a trial of the OX40 agonist ivuxolimab. This sequence uses TRBV9 and TRBJ1-2, with the identity of the D gene unclear. The TCR originated in an adult with an advanced solid tumor such as melanoma, head and neck, liver or kidney cancer. The DNA sequence reads TGTGCCAGCAGCGCTCAGTCCTATGGCTACACCTTC. Its protein reads: CASSAQSYGYTF.